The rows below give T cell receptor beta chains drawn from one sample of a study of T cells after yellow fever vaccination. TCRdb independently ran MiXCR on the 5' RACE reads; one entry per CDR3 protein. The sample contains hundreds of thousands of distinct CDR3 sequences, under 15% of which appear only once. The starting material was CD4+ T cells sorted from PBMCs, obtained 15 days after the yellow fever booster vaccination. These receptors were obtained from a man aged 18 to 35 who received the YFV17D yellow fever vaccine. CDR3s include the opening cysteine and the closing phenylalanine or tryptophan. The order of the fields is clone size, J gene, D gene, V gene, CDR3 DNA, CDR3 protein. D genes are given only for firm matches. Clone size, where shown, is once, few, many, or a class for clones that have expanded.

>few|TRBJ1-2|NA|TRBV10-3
TGTGCCATCAGTGAGACCGGGACTTCCTATGGCTACACCTTC
CAISETGTSYGYTF
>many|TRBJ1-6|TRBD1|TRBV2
TGTGCCAGCCGGGGACAGGGTGGGAGAACACCCCTCCACTTT
CASRGQGGRTPLHF
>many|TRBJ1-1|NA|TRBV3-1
TGTGCCAGCAGCCAAGTTTCCAGAGTCAACACTGAAGCTTTCTTT
CASSQVSRVNTEAFF
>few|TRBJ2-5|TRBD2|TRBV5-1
TGCGCCAGCAGCCCGAAGTTTAGGAGCGGGGATCAAGAGACCCAGTACTTC
CASSPKFRSGDQETQYF
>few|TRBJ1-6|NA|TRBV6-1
TGTGCCAGCATCGGCAGGAGGGGATCACCCCTCCACTTT
CASIGRRGSPLHF
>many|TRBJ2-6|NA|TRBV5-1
TGCGCCAGCAGCTTGGGACAAACCTCTGGGGCCAACGTCCTGACTTTC
CASSLGQTSGANVLTF
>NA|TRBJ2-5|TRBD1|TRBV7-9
TGTGCCAGCAGGATCACACAGGGGGGAGAGACCCAGTACTTC
CASRITQGGETQYF
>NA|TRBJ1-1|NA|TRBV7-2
TGTGCCAGCAGCCCCGACGCTAGGTTTTACACTGAAGCTTTCTTT
CASSPDARFYTEAFF
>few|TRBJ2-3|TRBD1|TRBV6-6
TGTGCCAGCAGCCAACGCGGACAGGGGGCCTTAGATACGCAGTATTTT
CASSQRGQGALDTQYF
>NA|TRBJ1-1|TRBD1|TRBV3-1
TGTGCCAGCAGCCACCGACAGGGAATGAACACTGAAGCTTTCTTT
CASSHRQGMNTEAFF
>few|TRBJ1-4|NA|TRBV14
TGTGCCAGCAGCCGAGATCGGACGCGGCGAGAACTGTTTTTT
CASSRDRTRRELFF
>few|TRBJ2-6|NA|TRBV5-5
TGTGCCAGCAGCGGACCGGGCCACTCTGGGGCCAACGTCCTGACTTTC
CASSGPGHSGANVLTF
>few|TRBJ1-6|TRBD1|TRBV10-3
TGTGCCATCAGTAGGGACAGGGAGAGCTCACCCCTCCACTTT
CAISRDRESSPLHF
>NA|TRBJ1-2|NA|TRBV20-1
TGCAGTGCTAGAGATCCCCGGGCCTCGGATGACTACACCTTC
CSARDPRASDDYTF
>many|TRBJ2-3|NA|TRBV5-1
TGCGCCAGCAGCCGTCCTGAGGACACAGATACGCAGTATTTT
CASSRPEDTDTQYF
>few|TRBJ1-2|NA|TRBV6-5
TGTGCCAGCAGTTTTTCCCGAGCTAACTATGGCTACACCTTC
CASSFSRANYGYTF
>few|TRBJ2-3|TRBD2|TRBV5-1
TGCGCCAGCAGCTTGGGGCCAACTAGCGTGGGGACAGATACGCAGTATTTT
CASSLGPTSVGTDTQYF
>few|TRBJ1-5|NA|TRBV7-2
TGTGCCAGCAGTTTCACGCCAGGGAGACAGCCCCAGCATTTT
CASSFTPGRQPQHF
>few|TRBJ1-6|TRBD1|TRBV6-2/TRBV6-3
TGTGCCAGCAGTTACGTCGCGACAGGGGCAAGTTCACCCCTCCACTTT
CASSYVATGASSPLHF
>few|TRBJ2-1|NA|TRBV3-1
TGTGCCAGCAGCCAACCGGACACCCCGGGGTTTGATGAGCAGTTCTTC
CASSQPDTPGFDEQFF
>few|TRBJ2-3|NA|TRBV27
TGTGCCAGCAGTGAGGGACTGGCCTCCGGATCGCAGTATTTT
CASSEGLASGSQYF
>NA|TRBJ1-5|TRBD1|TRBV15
TGTGCCACCAGCCTGGACAGGGGTCTCAATCAGCCCCAGCATTTT
CATSLDRGLNQPQHF
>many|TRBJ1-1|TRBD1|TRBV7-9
TGTGCCAGCAGACCCGGACAGGAAGGTGAAGCTTTCTTT
CASRPGQEGEAFF
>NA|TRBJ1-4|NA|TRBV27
TGTGCCAGCAGTAGGGTCGGGGCAAGCAATGAAAAACTGTTTTTT
CASSRVGASNEKLFF
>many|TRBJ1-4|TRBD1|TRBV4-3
TGCGCCAGCAGCCAAGGACAGGGAGGAGACGAAAAACTGTTTTTT
CASSQGQGGDEKLFF
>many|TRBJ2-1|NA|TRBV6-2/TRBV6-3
TGTGCCAGCAGTTACGGCAGTCATCGGCGTAACAATGAGCAGTTCTTC
CASSYGSHRRNNEQFF
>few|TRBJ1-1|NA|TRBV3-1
TGTGCCAGCAGCCAGCCCGGACAAGGCCTAGCTTTCTTT
CASSQPGQGLAFF
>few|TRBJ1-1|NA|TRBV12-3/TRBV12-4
NA
CASSFSVLAQGSEAFF
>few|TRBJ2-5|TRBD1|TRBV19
TGTGCCAGTAATCGAGGGGGCAACCAAGAGACCCAGTACTTC
CASNRGGNQETQYF
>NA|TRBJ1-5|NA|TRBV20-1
TGCAGTGCCGCAGATCGACAGGTTCGCAATCAGCCCCAGCATTTT
CSAADRQVRNQPQHF
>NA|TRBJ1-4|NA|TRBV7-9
TGTGCCAGCAGCGGACAGAACTCTAATGAAAAACTGTTTTTT
CASSGQNSNEKLFF
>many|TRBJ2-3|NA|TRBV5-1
TGCGCCAGCAGCGGGGCAGACAGGAGGGATACGCAGTATTTT
CASSGADRRDTQYF
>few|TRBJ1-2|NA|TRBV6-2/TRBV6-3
TGTGCCAGCAGCTCGGACGCCCTCCCGGGCGGCTACACCTTC
CASSSDALPGGYTF
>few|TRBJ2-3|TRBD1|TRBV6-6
TGTGCCAGCAGACCCCCGCGACAGGGAAAAGATACGCAGTATTTT
CASRPPRQGKDTQYF
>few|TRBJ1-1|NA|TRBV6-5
TGTGCCAGCAGTTACTCTTTGATATCGAACACTGAAGCTTTCTTT
CASSYSLISNTEAFF
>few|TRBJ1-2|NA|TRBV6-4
TGTGCCAGCACCGCTAGGGAGGGCTACACCTTC
CASTAREGYTF
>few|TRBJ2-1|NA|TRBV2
TGTGCCAGCAGTTGGGGCTGGATTAACAATGAGCAGTTCTTC
CASSWGWINNEQFF
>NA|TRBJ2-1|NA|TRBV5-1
TGCGCCAGCAGCTTGGCCGCGACAGTCGTCGTCAGACCAGCCGTCGAGCAGTTCTTC
CASSLAATVVVRPAVEQFF
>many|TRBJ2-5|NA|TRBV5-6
TGTGCCAGCAGCTTGGGAGGGCGAGGCGATCCAGAGACCCAGTACTTC
CASSLGGRGDPETQYF
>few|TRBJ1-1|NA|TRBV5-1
TGCGCCAGCAGCTTTGAAGGGACTAACACTGAAGCTTTCTTT
CASSFEGTNTEAFF
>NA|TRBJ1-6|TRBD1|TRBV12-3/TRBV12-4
TGTGCCAGCAGTTTTGGGACAGGGGACTATAATTCACCCCTCCACTTT
CASSFGTGDYNSPLHF
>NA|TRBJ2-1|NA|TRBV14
TGTGCCAGCAGCGGGCGGGTTGTCTACAATGAGCAGTTCTTC
CASSGRVVYNEQFF
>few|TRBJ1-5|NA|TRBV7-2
TGTGCCAGCAGCTTAGAGGCCCAGCCCCAGCATTTT
CASSLEAQPQHF
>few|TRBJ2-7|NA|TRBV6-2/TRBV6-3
TGTGCCAGCAGTGCTATCTCAGGGTTTCGGGACTACGAGCAGTACTTC
CASSAISGFRDYEQYF
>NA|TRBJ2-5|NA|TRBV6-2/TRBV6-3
TGTGCCAGCAGTTACCCACGGAGGGGACAAGAGACCCAGTACTTC
CASSYPRRGQETQYF
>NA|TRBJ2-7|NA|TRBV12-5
TGTGCTAGTGGTTTGACCGGAATCAGAAGGAGCTCCTACGAGCAGTACTTC
CASGLTGIRRSSYEQYF
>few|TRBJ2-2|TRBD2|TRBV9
TGTGCCAGCAGCCCCTCGCGGGGGGCGCAAACCGGGGAGCTGTTTTTT
CASSPSRGAQTGELFF
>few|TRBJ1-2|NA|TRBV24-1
TGTGCCACCAGTGATGGACGGTCCGGAAGTTATGGCTACACCTTC
CATSDGRSGSYGYTF
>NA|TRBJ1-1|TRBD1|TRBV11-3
TGTGCCAGCATCTGCCCTGGACAGGTGAACACTGAAGCTTTCTTT
CASICPGQVNTEAFF
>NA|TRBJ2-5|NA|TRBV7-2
TGTGCCAGCAGCCCTTCGCTAGCCGCGGAGACCCAGTACTTC
CASSPSLAAETQYF
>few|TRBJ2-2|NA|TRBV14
TGTGCCAGCAGCCAAGTCGGGGGCCTTTCGAACACCGGGGAGCTGTTTTTT
CASSQVGGLSNTGELFF
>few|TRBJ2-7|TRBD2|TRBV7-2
TGTGCCAGCAGCACTAGCGGGGGCTACGAGCAGTACTTC
CASSTSGGYEQYF
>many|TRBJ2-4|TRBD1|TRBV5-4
TGTGCCAGCAGCCGACAGGGCTTAGCCAAAAACATTCAGTACTTC
CASSRQGLAKNIQYF
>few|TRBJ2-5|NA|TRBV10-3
TGTGCCATCACACCCGGCGAGGGGTCGGGCCAAGAGACCCAGTACTTC
CAITPGEGSGQETQYF
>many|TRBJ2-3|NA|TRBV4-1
TGCGCCAGCAGCCACTTGGGGAGGGGGGTCACAGATACGCAGTATTTT
CASSHLGRGVTDTQYF
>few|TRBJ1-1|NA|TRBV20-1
TGCAGTGCTAGTGGTTCGACCACTGAAGCTTTCTTT
CSASGSTTEAFF